This TCR beta chain was identified during a study of metastatic and nonmetastatic thyroid tumors. Overall study context: Peripheral blood and tumor or nodule samples from malignant and benign thyroid patients were compared.

Germline CDR1 MNHNS, CDR2 SASEGT. The CDR3 extends over 16 amino acids. V was pared by 4 bases and J by 6 bases, with 10 bases of the junction left unmatched. Each patient went into thyroid surgery without having received any treatment. Overall study findings and caveats: In both blood and tumor samples, TCR beta diversity was reported significantly higher for malignant than benign nodules.

This clone has a count of ten or more. No antigen is known for it. Source study methods: Construction of a distant-metastasis classifier for papillary thyroid cancer relied on CDR3 differences across clinicopathological groups. TCRdb ran MiXCR on the PCR reads. What appears here as the V and J calls and clone size reflects TCRdb's work, not the paper's. The sample includes about 45,000 clones, 3% to 3.5% seen only once; the top ten take 7.5% to 10%. This clonotype was sampled from a female donor with papillary thyroid cancer or a benign thyroid nodule (not recorded which). Some clones in this sample may be carry-over from other donors' samples. The genes are TRBV6-1 and TRBJ2-3; TRBD2 aligns across 10 bases. The sample was blood. CDR3 sequence (DNA): TGTGCCAGCAGTGGATGGCTAGCGGGAGAAGGGGATACGCAGTATTTT. The encoded protein is CASSGWLAGEGDTQYF.